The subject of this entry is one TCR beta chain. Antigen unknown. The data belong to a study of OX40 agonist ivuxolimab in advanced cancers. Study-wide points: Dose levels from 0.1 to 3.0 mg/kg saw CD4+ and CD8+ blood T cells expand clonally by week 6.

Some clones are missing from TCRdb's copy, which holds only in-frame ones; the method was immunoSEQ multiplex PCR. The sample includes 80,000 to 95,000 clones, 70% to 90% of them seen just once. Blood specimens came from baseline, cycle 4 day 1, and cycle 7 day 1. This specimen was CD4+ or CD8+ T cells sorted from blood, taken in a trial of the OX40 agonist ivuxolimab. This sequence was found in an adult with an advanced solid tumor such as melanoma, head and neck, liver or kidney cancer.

The chain's CDR3 is CASSLGIRQGPSRTDTQYF. The CDR3 nucleotides are TGTGCCAGCAGCTTAGGTATCCGACAGGGCCCCAGTCGTACAGATACGCAGTATTTT. The chain recombines TRBV11-2 with TRBJ2-3, with 7 bases aligning to TRBD1. Germline CDR1 is SGHAT and CDR2 is FQNNGV. The CDR3 runs to 19 residues. The ends lost 1 base at V and 3 bases at J; junction bases unmatched: 16.